The sequence of this T cell receptor beta chain was determined in a study of human T cells and chemical hapten exposure. Study context: The scalp of each patient received a weekly diphenylcyclopropenone dose for the full roughly 22-week study. Study-level points and caveats: Because they had alopecia, donors may respond immunologically unlike healthy people.

A few counts support this clonotype. Its antigen is currently unknown. Per the germline V gene, CDR1 is SGHTA and CDR2 is FQGNSA. Trimming took 3 bases from V and 3 from J, leaving 3 bases between them. This CDR3 comprises 11 residues. One entry per CDR3 protein, called by TCRdb with MiXCR from the RACE reads. The sample consists of some 190,000 distinct CDR3 sequences, about 22% of them appearing once. Time point noted: patch test 1, 2 weeks after DPC sensitization. Treatment denoted: therapeutic diphenylcyclopropenone sensitization with weekly scalp DPC. The starting material was whole blood, obtained in connection with sensitization to the hapten diphenylcyclopropenone (DPC). The chain employs TRBV7-2 and TRBJ2-7; no firm D call. The clonotype was recovered from a woman aged 45-65 years with alopecia areata. Some clones in this sample may be carry-over from other donors' samples. The CDR3 nucleotides are TGTGCCAGCAGCTTGGTCTACGAGCAGTACTTC. This translates into CASSLVYEQYF.